This entry lists 15 T cell receptor beta chains sequenced from one sample in a study of OX40 agonist ivuxolimab in advanced cancers. Sequencing used immunoSEQ multiplex PCR; TCRdb keeps in-frame clones, though not all of them. This table holds 35,000 to 50,000 clones, approximately 86% found once. This material consisted of CD4+ or CD8+ T cells sorted from blood, taken in a trial of the OX40 agonist ivuxolimab. These receptors came from an adult with an advanced solid tumor such as melanoma, head and neck, liver or kidney cancer.

The rearrangement links TRBV28 to TRBJ1-6, with D perhaps matching TRBD1 (6 bases). V dropped 2 bases and J dropped 9 bases, with 11 bases sitting between them. The germline V gene encodes CDR1 MDHEN and CDR2 SYDVKM. The CDR3 sequence is 14 residues long. Here the CDR3 reads CASSLIGGGSPLHF. The CDR3 DNA is TGTGCCAGCAGTTTAATCGGGGGCGGTTCACCCCTCCACTTT.

This sequence joins TRBV7-3 and TRBJ2-1; 9 bases line up with TRBD1. With 5 bases clipped from V and 3 bases from J, the junction kept 8 bases outside the gene matches. This CDR3 is built from 16 residues. From germline, CDR1 is SGHTA and CDR2 FQGTGA. The CDR3 protein is CASSPGQGTIYNEQFF. For the CDR3, the DNA is TGTGCCAGCAGCCCAGGACAGGGGACTATCTACAATGAGCAGTTCTTC.

This chain uses TRBV27 with TRBJ2-7, with a tentative D call TRBD1 (5 bases). V was shortened by 2 bases and J by 4 bases, with 27 bases between the two germline ends. Germline assignment: CDR1 MNHEY and CDR2 SMNVEV (reference sequence). The CDR3 is made up of 19 amino acids. CDR3 nucleotides: TGTGCCAGCAGTTTACCCCCCGTGGTTTCAGGGAAGGTTGGTTACGAGCAGTACTTC. Translated, it gives CASSLPPVVSGKVGYEQYF.

J is TRBJ2-5 and V is TRBV14; 7 bases are a match to TRBD2. This CDR3 has 15 residues. V lost 4 bases, J lost 5 bases, and 10 bases stayed unmatched. CDR1 is SGHDN and CDR2 is FVKESK in the germline V gene. CDR3 region: CASSPPWEGLETQYF. As DNA, the CDR3 is TGTGCCAGCAGCCCCCCCTGGGAGGGACTGGAGACCCAGTACTTC.

The chain uses TRBV6-5 and TRBJ1-1, with D perhaps TRBD1 (5 bases). This CDR3 contains 15 residues. V lost 0 bases, J lost 4 bases, and 12 bases lay in between. Germline V gene sequence: CDR1 MNHEY, CDR2 SVGAGI. In DNA form, the CDR3 reads TGTGCCAGCAGTTACTCGACAGCACGGATCACTGAAGCTTTCTTT. Translation gives CASSYSTARITEAFF.

The chain has TRBV5-1 and TRBJ2-3, with 10 bases lining up with TRBD2. The CDR3 loop spans 15 amino acids. The junction had 2 bases not matched to a gene; V was cut back by 3 bases and J by 1 base. Germline assignment: CDR1 SGHRS and CDR2 YFSETQ. CDR3 sequence: CASSSGTSGTDTQYF. For the CDR3, the DNA is TGCGCCAGCAGCTCCGGGACTAGCGGCACAGATACGCAGTATTTT.

The count of this clone is one. The chain combines TRBV28 with TRBJ2-7, with TRBD2 matching 10 bases. Germline values: CDR1 MDHEN, CDR2 SYDVKM. This CDR3 contains 15 residues. The V gene end was trimmed by 5 bases and the J gene end by 5 bases; junction bases not matched to a gene: 9. The CDR3 DNA is TGTGCCAGCAGTCTAGTTAGCGGGAGGACCCACGAGCAGTACTTC. Translation gives CASSLVSGRTHEQYF.

The V and J genes are TRBV11-2 and TRBJ2-1; TRBD2 is a possible D gene (6 bases). CDR3 size: 16 residues. In germline, CDR1 is SGHAT, CDR2 FQNNGV. V lost 5 bases and J 4 bases, leaving 18 bases between the germline ends. The CDR3 loop reads CASSQTSRGPYNEQFF. CDR3 in DNA: TGTGCCAGCAGCCAAACTAGCCGGGGCCCTTACAATGAGCAGTTCTTC.

In this sample, this clone is medium-sized. J is TRBJ2-3 and V is TRBV7-9, with D possibly matching TRBD2 (6 bases). V shed 0 bases and J shed 1 base, with 11 bases lying between them. Germline CDR1 is SEHNR and CDR2 is FQNEAQ (reference sequence). This CDR3 is 16 amino acids long. CDR3 DNA sequence: TGTGCCAGCAGCTTAGCGCGGAGCGGGCGCACAGATACGCAGTATTTT. Translating gives CASSLARSGRTDTQYF.

J is TRBJ2-1 and V is TRBV27; no clear D. Germline V CDR1 and CDR2: MNHEY, SMNVEV (reference sequence). Between the trimmed V and J ends, which lost 10 bases and 3 bases, there was a span of 13 bases. There are 13 residues in the CDR3. CDR3 nucleotides: TGTGCCACCTTAGGCGATTACTACAATGAGCAGTTCTTC. It codes for CATLGDYYNEQFF.

V gene TRBV18 combines with J gene TRBJ2-1, with D tentatively TRBD2 (6 bases). The CDR3 sequence is 16 residues long. Germline V CDR1 and CDR2: KGHSH, LQKENI. V dropped 4 bases and J dropped 4 bases, with 17 bases sitting between them. The CDR3 region is CASSHTMTGVYNEQFF. Written as DNA, the CDR3 is TGTGCCAGCTCACATACCATGACGGGGGTTTACAATGAGCAGTTCTTC.

This clone was seen once. The chain carries TRBV2 and TRBJ2-7, with TRBD1 matching over 9 bases. Germline CDR1 reads SNHLY; CDR2 reads FYNNEI. The J segment lost 2 bases and the V segment lost 3 bases, leaving 11 bases of the junction unmatched. The length of the CDR3 is 17 residues. DNA for the CDR3: TGTGCCAGCAGTGATATCGTCGGGACAGGGAACACCTACGAGCAGTACTTC. Its protein is CASSDIVGTGNTYEQYF.

The V gene is TRBV9, the J gene TRBJ2-5; D is possibly TRBD1 (5 bases). The germline CDR1 and CDR2 sequences are SGDLS and YYNGEE. The CDR3 covers 14 residues. V was trimmed by 3 bases and J by 1 base, leaving 10 bases between them. The chain's CDR3 is CASSEGQPQETQYF. The CDR3 bases are TGTGCCAGCAGCGAGGGGCAGCCCCAAGAGACCCAGTACTTC.

The CDR3 DNA reads TGCGCCAGCAGCCAGGCCTTAGCGGGAGGAACCTACGAGCAGTACTTC. The encoded protein is CASSQALAGGTYEQYF. V is TRBV4-1 and J is TRBJ2-7, with 10 bases fitting TRBD2. V shed 3 bases and J 2 bases; nucleotides not matched to a gene: 7. This CDR3 contains 16 residues. CDR1 and CDR2 (germline): MGHRA, YSYEKL.

The CDR3 spells CASRGQGYGYTF. Written as DNA, the CDR3 is TGTGCCAGCAGAGGACAGGGGTATGGCTACACCTTC. The chain employs TRBV2 and TRBJ1-2; 9 positions match TRBD1. The CDR3 is 12 amino acids. Germline lookup yields CDR1 SNHLY and CDR2 FYNNEI. V lost 6 bases, J lost 5 bases, and 1 base stayed unmatched.